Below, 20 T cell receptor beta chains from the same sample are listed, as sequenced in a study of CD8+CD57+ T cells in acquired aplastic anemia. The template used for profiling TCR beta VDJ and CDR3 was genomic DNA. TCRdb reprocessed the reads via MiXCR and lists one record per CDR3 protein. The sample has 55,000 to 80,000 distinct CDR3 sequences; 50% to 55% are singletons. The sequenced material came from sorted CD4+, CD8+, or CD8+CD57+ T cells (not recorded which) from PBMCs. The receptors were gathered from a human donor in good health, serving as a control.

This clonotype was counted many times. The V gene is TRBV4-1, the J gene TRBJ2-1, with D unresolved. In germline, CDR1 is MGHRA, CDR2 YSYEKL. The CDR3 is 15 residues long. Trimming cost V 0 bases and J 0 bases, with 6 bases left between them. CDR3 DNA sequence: TGCGCCAGCAGCCAAGAAGACCGCTCCTACAATGAGCAGTTCTTC. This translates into CASSQEDRSYNEQFF.

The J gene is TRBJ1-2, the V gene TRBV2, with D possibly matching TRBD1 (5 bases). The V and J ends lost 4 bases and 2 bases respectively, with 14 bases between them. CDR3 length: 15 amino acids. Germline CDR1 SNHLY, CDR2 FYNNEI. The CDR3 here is CASSVPSQGNYGYTF. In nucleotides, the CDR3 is TGTGCCAGCAGTGTACCCTCGCAGGGAAACTATGGCTACACCTTC.

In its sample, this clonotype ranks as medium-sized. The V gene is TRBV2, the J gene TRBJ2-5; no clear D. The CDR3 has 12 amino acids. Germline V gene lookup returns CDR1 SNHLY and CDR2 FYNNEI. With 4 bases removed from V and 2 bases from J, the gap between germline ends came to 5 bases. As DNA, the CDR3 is TGTGCCAGCAGTGGTGCTCAAGAGACCCAGTACTTC. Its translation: CASSGAQETQYF.

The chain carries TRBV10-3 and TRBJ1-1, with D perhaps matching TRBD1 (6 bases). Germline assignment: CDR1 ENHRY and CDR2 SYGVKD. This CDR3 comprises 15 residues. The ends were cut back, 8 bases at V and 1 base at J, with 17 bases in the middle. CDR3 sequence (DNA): TGTGCCATCTCCGGACAGTCTGGGGGGAACACTGAAGCTTTCTTT. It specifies CAISGQSGGNTEAFF.

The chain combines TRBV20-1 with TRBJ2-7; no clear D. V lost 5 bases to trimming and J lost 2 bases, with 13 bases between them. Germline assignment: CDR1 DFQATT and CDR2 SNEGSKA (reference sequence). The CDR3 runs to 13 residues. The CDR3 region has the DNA TGCAGTGCTCAAAGGAGAGCAGCCTACGAGCAGTACTTC. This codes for CSAQRRAAYEQYF.

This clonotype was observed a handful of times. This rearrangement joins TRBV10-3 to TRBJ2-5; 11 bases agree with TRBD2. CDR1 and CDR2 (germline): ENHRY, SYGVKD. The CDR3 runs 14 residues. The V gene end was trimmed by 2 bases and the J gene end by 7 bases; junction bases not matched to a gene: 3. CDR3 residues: CAISETSGGLTQYF. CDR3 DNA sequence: TGTGCCATCAGTGAGACTAGCGGGGGACTGACCCAGTACTTC.

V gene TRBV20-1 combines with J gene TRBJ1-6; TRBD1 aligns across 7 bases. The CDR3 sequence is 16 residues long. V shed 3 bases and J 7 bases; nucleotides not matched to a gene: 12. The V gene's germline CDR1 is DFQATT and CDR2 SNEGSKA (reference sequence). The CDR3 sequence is CSASRDSKITNSPLHF. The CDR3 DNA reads TGCAGTGCTAGTAGGGACAGCAAGATAACCAATTCACCCCTCCACTTT.

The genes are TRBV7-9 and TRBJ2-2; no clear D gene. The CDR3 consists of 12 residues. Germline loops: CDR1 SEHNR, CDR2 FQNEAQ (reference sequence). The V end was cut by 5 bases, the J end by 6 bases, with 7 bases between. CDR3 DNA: TGTGCCAGCAGCCCCCGCGCCGGGGAGCTGTTTTTT. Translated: CASSPRAGELFF.

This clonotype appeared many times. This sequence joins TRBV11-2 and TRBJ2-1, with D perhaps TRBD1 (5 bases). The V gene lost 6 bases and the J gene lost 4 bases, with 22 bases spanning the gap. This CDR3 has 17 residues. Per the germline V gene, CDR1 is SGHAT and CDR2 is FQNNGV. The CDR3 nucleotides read TGTGCCAGCAGACTTAGTAATTTTGTGACAGAATACAATGAGCAGTTCTTC. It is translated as CASRLSNFVTEYNEQFF.

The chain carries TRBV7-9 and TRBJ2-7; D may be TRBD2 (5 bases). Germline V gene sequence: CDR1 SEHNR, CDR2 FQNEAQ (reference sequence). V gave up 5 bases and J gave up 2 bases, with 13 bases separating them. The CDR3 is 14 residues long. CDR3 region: CASSNDYAPYEQYF. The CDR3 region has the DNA TGTGCCAGCAGCAACGACTATGCCCCCTACGAGCAGTACTTC.

The CDR3 DNA is TGTGCCAGCAGCCCGGGACAGGGGACTGGGGCCAACGTCCTGACTTTC. This codes for CASSPGQGTGANVLTF. The rearrangement uses TRBV27 and TRBJ2-6; 10 positions match TRBD1. Germline CDR1 MNHEY, CDR2 SMNVEV (reference sequence). This CDR3 is 16 amino acids long. V was clipped by 6 bases and J by 2 bases; unmatched bases: 4.

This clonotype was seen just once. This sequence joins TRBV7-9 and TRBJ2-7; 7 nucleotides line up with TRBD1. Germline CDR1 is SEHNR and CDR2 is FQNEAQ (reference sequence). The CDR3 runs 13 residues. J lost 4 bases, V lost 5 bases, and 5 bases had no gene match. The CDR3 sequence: CASSRQGPYEQYF. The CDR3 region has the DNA TGTGCCAGCAGCCGACAGGGACCGTACGAGCAGTACTTC.

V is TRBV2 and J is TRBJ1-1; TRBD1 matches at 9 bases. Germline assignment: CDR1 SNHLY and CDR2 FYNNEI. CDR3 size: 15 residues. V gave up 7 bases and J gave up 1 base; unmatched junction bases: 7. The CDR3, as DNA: TGTGCCAGCATATCCCTGGGACAGGGGAACACTGAAGCTTTCTTT. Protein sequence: CASISLGQGNTEAFF.

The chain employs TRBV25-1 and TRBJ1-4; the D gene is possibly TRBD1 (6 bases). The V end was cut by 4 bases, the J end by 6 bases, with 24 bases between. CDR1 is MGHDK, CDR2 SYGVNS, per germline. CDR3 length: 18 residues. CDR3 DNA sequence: TGTGCCAGCAGTGCTTGGCACCCAGAGGGGGGGGAGGATGAAAAACTGTTTTTT. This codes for CASSAWHPEGGEDEKLFF.

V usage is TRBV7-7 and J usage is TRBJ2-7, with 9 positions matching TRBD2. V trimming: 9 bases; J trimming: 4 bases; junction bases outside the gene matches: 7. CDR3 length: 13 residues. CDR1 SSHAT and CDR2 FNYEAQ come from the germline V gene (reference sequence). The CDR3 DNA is TGTGCCAGTACCGATAGCGGGAGTTACGAGCAGTACTTC. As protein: CASTDSGSYEQYF.

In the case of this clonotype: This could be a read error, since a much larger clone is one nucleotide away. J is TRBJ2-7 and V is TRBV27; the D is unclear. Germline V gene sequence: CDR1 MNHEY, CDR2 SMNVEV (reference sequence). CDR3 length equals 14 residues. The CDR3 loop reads CTSSSGESSYEQYF. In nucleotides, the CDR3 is TGTACCAGCAGTTCAGGCGAGAGCTCCTACGAGCAGTACTTC.

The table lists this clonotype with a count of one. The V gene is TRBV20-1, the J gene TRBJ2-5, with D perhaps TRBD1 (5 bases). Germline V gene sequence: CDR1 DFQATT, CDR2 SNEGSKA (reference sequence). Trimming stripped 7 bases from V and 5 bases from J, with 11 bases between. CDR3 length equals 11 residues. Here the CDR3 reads CSGQLRETQYF. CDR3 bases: TGCAGTGGACAGCTTAGGGAGACCCAGTACTTC.

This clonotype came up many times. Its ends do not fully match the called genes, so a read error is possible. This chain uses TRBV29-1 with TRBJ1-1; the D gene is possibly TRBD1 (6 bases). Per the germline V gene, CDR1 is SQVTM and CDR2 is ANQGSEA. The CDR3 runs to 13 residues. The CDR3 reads CSVGGGPNTETFF. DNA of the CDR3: TGCAGCGTTGGTGGGGGGCCGAACACTGAAACTTTCTTT.

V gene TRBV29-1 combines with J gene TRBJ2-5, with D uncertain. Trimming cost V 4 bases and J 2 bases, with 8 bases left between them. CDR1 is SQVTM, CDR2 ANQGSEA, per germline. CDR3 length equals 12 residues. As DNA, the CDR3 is TGCAGCGTTGTAACACTGCAAGAGACCCAGTACTTC. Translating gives CSVVTLQETQYF.

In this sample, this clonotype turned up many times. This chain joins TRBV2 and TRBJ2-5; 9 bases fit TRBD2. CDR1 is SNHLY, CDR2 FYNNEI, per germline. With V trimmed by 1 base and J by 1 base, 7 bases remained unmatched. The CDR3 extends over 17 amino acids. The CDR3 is CASSEDLRGGAQETQYF. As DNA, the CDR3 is TGTGCCAGCAGTGAAGACCTGCGCGGGGGGGCCCAAGAGACCCAGTACTTC.